These 17 T cell receptor delta chains were all obtained from the same sample, sequenced in a study of γδ T cells in repeated Plasmodium falciparum infection. Bulk repertoires came from Vgamma9/Vdelta2+ or Vdelta2-negative gammadelta T cells flow-sorted from PBMC. TCRdb re-called the multiplex PCR reads using CATT. The table has around 82,000 delta-chain clones, under 1.5% seen once. The sample consisted of gamma-delta T cells from blood. These receptors all stem from a pool of human donors (malaria-infected and uninfected, not separated).

This clone was counted a few times. A far more abundant clone sits one base away, making this likely a read error. Other DNA sequences from this sample encode an identical CDR3 as well. This chain links TRDV1 with TRDJ1; the D gene is possibly TRDD3 (5 bases). CDR3 length: 16 residues. CDR1 TSWWSYY and CDR2 QGS come from the germline V gene. CDR3 sequence reads: CALGLHRGAYTDKLIF. CDR3 coding DNA: TGTGCCCTTGGTCTCCATCGGGGGGCGTACACCGATAAACTCATCTTT.

This clone was detected many times. A read error likely explains this, since a far larger clone differs by one base. Other DNA sequences of this sample code for an identical CDR3. The chain links TRDV2 to TRDJ1; D might be TRDD3 (6 bases). The CDR3 is 13 residues long. Trimming left V 3 bases short and J 2 bases short, with 9 bases between. CDR1 GEAIGNYY and CDR2 EKD come from the germline V gene. For the CDR3, the DNA is TGTGCCTGTGACGGTTGGGGGACCGATAAACTCATCTTT. Its protein product is CACDGWGTDKLIF.

There are a few counts of this clone. The protein held in TCRdb is that of a much larger clone and does not match this DNA's translation at residue 12, likely because of a read error; the protein shown is translated from the DNA. Called V gene: TRDV2; the J gene was not called; the DNA was not used to check the table's D call, TRDD3. The CDR3 totals 13 residues. In germline, CDR1 is GEAIGNYY, CDR2 EKD. CDR3 region: CACDTGIGDKLTF. CDR3 nucleotides: TGTGCCTGTGACACCGGGATAGGCGATAAACTCACCTTT.

This clone was detected ten times or more. V is TRDV1 and J is TRDJ2; D is uncertain. Trimming took 5 bases from V and 3 from J, leaving 19 bases between them. Per germline, CDR1 TSWWSYY and CDR2 QGS. CDR3 length: 17 residues. The CDR3 spells CALGITTKGSLTAQLFF. Here the CDR3 DNA reads TGTGCTCTTGGGATTACTACGAAGGGGTCCCTGACAGCACAACTCTTCTTT.

In this sample, this clone turned up a few times. The TCRdb protein comes from a much larger clone and disagrees with this DNA's translation at residue 4, likely due to a read error; the protein given here is derived from the DNA. The chain has TRDV1 and TRDJ1; D is undetermined. The J gene is not listed in TCRdb, so it was assigned here from a DNA match to germline. The CDR3 is made up of 14 amino acids. Germline V gene sequence: CDR1 TSWWSYY, CDR2 QGS. The CDR3 DNA reads as TGTGCTCTTGTGGAACCGGATCCTTTGCTGAAACTCATCTTT. This gives the protein CALVEPDPLLKLIF.

This clone has only a few counts. The amino acid sequence in TCRdb belongs to a much larger clone and departs from this DNA's translation at residue 6, likely a sequencing read error; the sequence shown is translated from the DNA. The chain has TRDV3 and TRDJ1, with TRDD3 matching over 8 bases. Here the J gene was assigned by germline matching of the DNA, as TCRdb has none. The CDR3 has 22 residues. The V gene end was trimmed by 2 bases and the J gene end by 0 bases; junction bases not matched to a gene: 29. Germline V CDR1 and CDR2: TVYSNPD, GDNSRS (reference sequence). The CDR3 DNA follows: TGTGCCTTTTATCCGGCCCCCTCACTAAAAAGGGGATACCTCAGCTACACCGATAAACTCATCTTT. Encoded protein: CAFYPAPSLKRGYLSYTDKLIF.

As to this clone: This probably arose from a read error, given a far larger clone one base away. Within the sample, other DNA sequences also encode this same CDR3. The CDR3 region has the DNA TGTGCTCTTGGGGTCCGTGGCCCCCCGGCCCTAAACTACTGGGGCCTTAAGGGGACCGATAAACTCATCTTT. Translated, it gives CALGVRGPPALNYWGLKGTDKLIF. The rearrangement joins TRDV1 to TRDJ1; 7 bases line up with TRDD3. TCRdb carries no J gene annotation; the J gene was assigned here by matching the DNA with germline. The V gene end was trimmed by 4 bases and the J gene end by 2 bases; junction bases not matched to a gene: 34. The CDR3 consists of 24 residues. In germline, CDR1 is TSWWSYY, CDR2 QGS.

There are a few counts of this clone. Translating this DNA gives a protein that differs at residue 3 from the TCRdb one, which belongs to a much larger clone; a read error is likely, and the protein shown is this translation. The chain employs TRDV2 and TRDJ2; TRDD3 might be the D (6 bases). The J gene, absent from TCRdb, was called here by matching the DNA to germline. The CDR3 loop spans 19 amino acids. Germline V gene data show CDR1 as GEAIGNYY and CDR2 as EKD. The CDR3 spells CAYDTRFWGLPALTAQLFF. For the CDR3, the DNA is TGTGCCTATGACACCAGATTTTGGGGGCTACCCGCTTTGACAGCACAACTCTTCTTT.

Regarding this clone: TCRdb assigns this DNA the protein of a much larger clone, which departs from its translation at residue 17; this likely reflects a read error, and the protein shown comes from translating the DNA. The CDR3 bases are TGTGCTCTTGGGGCTAATAACAGGGTCCAGTTTCCTACGAGGGAATACAGGGATTGGGTTAAGTACACCGATAAACTCATCTTT. This codes for CALGANNRVQFPTREYRDWVKYTDKLIF. V gene TRDV1 combines with J gene TRDJ1; 7 bases agree with TRDD2. The CDR3 loop spans 28 amino acids. Germline V lookup: CDR1 TSWWSYY, CDR2 QGS. V trimming: 4 bases; J trimming: 0 bases; junction bases outside the gene matches: 44.

Comments on this clone: TCRdb shows a much larger clone's protein in place of this DNA's translation, and the two differ at residue 13, likely through a read error; the protein shown is translated from the DNA. The genes are TRDV1 and TRDJ1; D is possibly TRDD2 or TRDD3 (6 bases each). In the absence of a J gene in TCRdb, the DNA was matched to germline to assign it here. This CDR3 region has 23 residues. Trimming left V 0 bases short and J 3 bases short, with 35 bases between. The germline CDR1 and CDR2 sequences are TSWWSYY and QGS. The CDR3 is CALGELVSYRPTAAYWVPDKLIF. The CDR3 bases are TGTGCTCTTGGGGAACTAGTGTCCTACCGTCCTACGGCGGCGTACTGGGTCCCCGATAAACTCATCTTT.

As to this clone: TCRdb's protein for this DNA is that of a much larger clone and differs from the translation at residue 3, likely a read error; the protein shown is the DNA translation. This CDR3 reads CAYDTLGDTTPDKLIF. The DNA of the CDR3 is TGTGCCTATGACACTCTGGGGGATACCACCCCCGATAAACTCATCTTT. The chain couples TRDV2 to TRDJ1, with TRDD3 identical over 11 bases. TCRdb does not report a J gene; here it was assigned by matching the DNA to germline references. The CDR3 has 16 residues. Germline V CDR1 and CDR2: GEAIGNYY, EKD.

This clone was counted ten times or more. The CDR3: CALGEEGYTDKLIF. CDR3 coding DNA: TGTGCTCTTGGGGAGGAGGGATACACCGATAAACTCATCTTT. This chain joins TRDV1 and TRDJ1, with D tentatively TRDD3 (5 bases). CDR1 and CDR2 (germline): TSWWSYY, QGS. Between the trimmed V and J ends, which lost 3 bases and 0 bases, there was a span of 8 bases. The length of the CDR3 is 14 residues.

This clone is medium-sized (0.01 to 0.1%) in the sample. The same CDR3 also results from other DNA sequences found in this sample. V is TRDV1 and J is TRDJ1; 9 nucleotides align to TRDD3. V was clipped by 2 bases and J by 2 bases; unmatched bases: 18. CDR1 is TSWWSYY, CDR2 QGS, per germline. The CDR3 is 20 amino acids. The DNA of the CDR3 is TGTGCTCTTGGGGAAACCCGGTATTGGGGGATATATTCCCATACCGATAAACTCATCTTT. Protein: CALGETRYWGIYSHTDKLIF.

A remark on this clone: Given a far larger clone just one base away, this is likely a sequencing read error. Other nucleotide sequences from this sample produce the same CDR3. The J gene is TRDJ1, the V gene TRDV2; no reliable D call. The J gene is absent in TCRdb and was assigned here via DNA matching to germline. The V gene's germline CDR1 is GEAIGNYY and CDR2 EKD. CDR3 length equals 14 residues. In nucleotides, the CDR3 is TGCGCCTGTGACACGAAGTCCGGGAGCGATAAACTCATCTTT. It encodes CACDTKSGSDKLIF.

As to this clone: A far larger clone is a single base away, which makes a read error likely. Other DNA sequences of this sample code for an identical CDR3. The chain couples TRDV2 to TRDJ1, with TRDD3 matching over 9 bases. No J gene was available from TCRdb, and it was assigned here by a germline match of the DNA. The germline V gene encodes CDR1 GEAIGNYY and CDR2 EKD. The CDR3 contains 17 residues. CDR3 residues: CACDTLLGDTYTDKLIF. In DNA, the CDR3 is TGTGCCTGTGACACGTTACTGGGGGACACGTACACCGACAAACTCATCTTT.

With regard to this clone: A far larger clone differs by one base, so this is likely a read error. Other DNA sequences in the sample encode the same CDR3. The chain has TRDV2 and TRDJ1; 10 positions match TRDD3. Since TCRdb gives no J gene, matching the DNA to germline was used here to assign it. After removal of 6 bases from V and 4 bases from J, the junction contained 13 bases not matched to a gene. Germline values: CDR1 GEAIGNYY, CDR2 EKD. The CDR3 sequence is 16 residues long. CDR3 region: CACFVLGDVPGDKLIF. The CDR3 DNA reads as TGTGCCTGTTTTGTACTGGGGGATGTCCCTGGCGATAAACTCATCTTT.

In its sample, this clone was seen a few times. This DNA's translation and the protein TCRdb lists, from a much larger clone, do not match at residue 11, likely due to a read error; the protein shown is translated from the DNA. This chain connects TRDV1 to TRDJ1, with 8 nucleotides matching TRDD3. The CDR3 contains 14 residues. Germline CDR1 is TSWWSYY and CDR2 is QGS. V was pared by 2 bases and J by 11 bases, with 10 bases of the junction left unmatched. CDR3 region: CALGEYYSGGALIF. CDR3 DNA sequence: TGTGCTCTTGGGGAATACTACTCTGGGGGAGCTCTCATCTTT.